Given below is one TCR beta chain in context. The target antigen is unknown. The CDR3 has 12 amino acids. J lost 9 bases, V lost 5 bases, and 6 bases had no gene match. Germline V lookup: CDR1 KGHSH, CDR2 LQKENI. The entry originates in a study of cytomegalovirus exposure and HLA in healthy donors. General study results and limits: There were some V segments, including TRBV6-2 and TRBV6-3, excluded as indistinguishable.

Both 60 Vbeta primers and 13 Jbeta primers went into the PCR. The assay was immunoSEQ multiplex PCR, and TCRdb's table has in-frame clones only and misses some. The listing records 45,000 to 55,000 clones. This chain links TRBV18 with TRBJ2-5; 7 bases agree with TRBD1. This clonotype was sampled from a woman aged 45-60 years in good health and CMV-seropositive. Material: PBMCs. CDR3 sequence reads: CASSAITGAQYF. DNA of the CDR3: TGTGCCAGCTCAGCTATTACAGGGGCCCAGTACTTC.